This T cell receptor beta chain comes out of a study of shared clonotypes between healthy human individuals. Study as a whole: For every donor, three CD4 naive, three CD4 memory, two CD8 naive and one CD8 memory plates were used.

Authors' processing steps: As immunoSEQ supplied junction-only sequences (without quality scores), filtering differed. Only in-frame clones appear in the TCRdb table, and some are missing; sequencing was by immunoSEQ multiplex PCR. Clonal size and the V and J genes are those of that table, whereas D and trimming came from the DNA. The sample has about 2.4 million clones; 93% are singletons. As concerns this clone: Other DNA sequences within the sample encode an identical CDR3.

This CDR3 is 14 amino acids long. J lost 6 bases, V lost 4 bases, and 7 bases had no gene match. Germline V gene data show CDR1 as SNHLY and CDR2 as FYNNEI. Every one of the donors was a Caucasian adult that lived in Nashville, Tennessee. A CD45RA+ naive subset and a CD45RA-negative memory subset were split from CD4+ cells. Sequenced sample: naive CD4+ T cells from PBMCs. Subset described: CD45RA+ positively selected. The V call is TRBV2, the J call TRBJ2-7; 9 positions agree with TRBD2. The clonotype was recovered from a man aged 18 to 30 in good health. Some clones in this sample may be carry-over from other donors' samples. The DNA for the CDR3 is TGTGCCAGCAGTGTATTAGCGGGAGAGGGCGAGCAGTACTTC. Its protein is CASSVLAGEGEQYF.